The source of this T cell receptor beta chain is a study of beta chain features in type 1 diabetes. General study points: PCR could preferentially amplify shorter templates, alike in patients and controls.

Germline V gene sequence: CDR1 SEHNR, CDR2 FQNEAQ (reference sequence). V lost 1 base and J 7 bases, leaving 16 bases between the germline ends. The CDR3 is 16 residues long. Remarks on this clone: The antigen is not known.

Expressed TCRB transcripts were sequenced after all isolated RNA was converted to cDNA. Repertoires were generated with immunoSEQ multiplex PCR, while TCRdb's copy carries only in-frame clones and drops some. The sample records roughly 350,000 clones, 9.5% to 12% being singletons. A single heparinised draw of roughly 120 mL on average was taken per donor. All of the sorted populations showed purity greater than 98%. This receptor was taken from a woman in her 30s in good health. This chain connects TRBV7-9 to TRBJ2-2; a weak D match, TRBD1 (5 bases). Material for sequencing was naive CD4+ T cells from blood. CDR3 amino acids: CASSLVRIRDVGELFF. Here the CDR3 DNA reads TGTGCCAGCAGCTTAGTGCGTATCAGGGATGTCGGGGAGCTGTTTTTT.